This entry is about one TCR beta chain. The data belong to a study of cytomegalovirus exposure and HLA in healthy donors. Germline CDR1 is MNHEY and CDR2 is SMNVEV (reference sequence). The V end lost 5 bases, the J end lost 3 bases, and 14 bases lay between the germline ends. This CDR3 contains 14 residues. Clones were sequenced by immunoSEQ multiplex PCR, and TCRdb holds only the in-frame ones, with some missing. The sample yields 55,000 to 65,000 clones, about 88% seen once. The V call is TRBV27, the J call TRBJ2-7, with a possible D match to TRBD1 (5 bases). This clonotype originated in a young man in good health and CMV-seronegative. The specimen was PBMCs. This CDR3 is CASSITGQDYEQYF. DNA for the CDR3: TGTGCCAGCAGTATAACCGGACAAGACTACGAGCAGTACTTC.